Shown below are 15 T cell receptor beta chains from a single sample sequenced in a study of response to subunit inactivated influenza vaccine. One entry per CDR3 protein, called by TCRdb with MiXCR from the RT-PCR reads. The table lists around 580,000 distinct CDR3 sequences, 14% of them singletons, with 11% in the top ten. The material sequenced was PBMCs from blood, taken roughly 13 days after vaccination. The receptors stem from a man between 45 and 60 years old who received an inactivated influenza vaccine.

This clonotype was found many times. The V call is TRBV7-2, the J call TRBJ2-5, with D unresolved. From germline, CDR1 is SGHTA and CDR2 FQGNSA. V lost 1 base to trimming and J lost 5 bases, with 5 bases between them. The CDR3 loop spans 12 amino acids. CDR3 protein: CASSLERETQYF. The DNA for the CDR3 is TGTGCCAGCAGCTTAGAGCGTGAGACCCAGTACTTC.

The chain links TRBV7-6 to TRBJ1-4; TRBD1 matches at 11 bases. The CDR3 runs to 14 residues. The V segment lost 6 bases and the J segment 7 bases; nucleotides outside the gene matches: 4. Germline V gives CDR1 SGHVS, CDR2 FNYEAQ. CDR3 bases: TGTGCCAGCAGTACGGGACAGGGGGGTGAAAAACTGTTTTTT. It encodes CASSTGQGGEKLFF.

Comment on this clonotype: At one end the junction does not follow the germline gene, possibly because of a read error. This chain uses TRBV20-1 with TRBJ2-1; 11 positions match TRBD2. The CDR3 runs 14 residues. Germline V CDR1 and CDR2: DFQATT, SNEGSKA (reference sequence). The CDR3 reads CSARGSGGAYEQFF. The CDR3 DNA reads TGCAGTGCCAGAGGTAGCGGGGGGGCGTATGAGCAGTTCTTC.

This clonotype occurred many times. The chain joins TRBV10-2 to TRBJ2-7, with 7 bases aligning to TRBD1. This CDR3 region has 14 residues. The trim removed 3 bases at V and 6 bases at J, leaving 8 bases unmatched. From germline, CDR1 is WSHSY and CDR2 SAAADI. CDR3 region: CASSDRDSSVEQYF. CDR3 bases: TGCGCCAGCAGTGATAGGGACAGCTCTGTCGAGCAGTACTTC.

This clonotype was seen a few times. This chain uses TRBV12-3 or TRBV12-4 with TRBJ2-3; the D gene is possibly TRBD1 (6 bases). There are 17 residues in the CDR3. Trimming removed 6 bases at V and 1 base at J, with 20 bases between. CDR3 nucleotides: TGTGCCAGCAGACTAGGTTTTGGGGGCAGGGGCACAGATACGCAGTATTTT. This codes for CASRLGFGGRGTDTQYF.

The table lists this clonotype with many counts. The J gene is TRBJ2-1, the V gene TRBV12-3 or TRBV12-4, with D hard to call. The CDR3 loop spans 13 amino acids. Trimming removed 6 bases from V and 4 bases from J, with 10 bases in between. In DNA, the CDR3 is TGTGCCAGCAGCCGCCTGGGGTACAATGAGCAGTTCTTC. Translated: CASSRLGYNEQFF.

This clonotype appeared a few times. The gene calls are TRBV7-2 and TRBJ2-7; 9 nucleotides match TRBD1. V shed 1 base and J 0 bases; nucleotides not matched to a gene: 4. Germline values: CDR1 SGHTA, CDR2 FQGNSA. There are 16 residues in the CDR3. CDR3 protein: CASSLDRGRSSYEQYF. In nucleotides, the CDR3 is TGTGCCAGCAGCTTAGACAGGGGGCGTAGCTCCTACGAGCAGTACTTC.

This clonotype was counted at least ten times. The CDR3 region is CASSLDLETQYF. CDR3 in DNA: TGCGCCAGCAGCTTGGATTTGGAGACCCAGTACTTC. The chain carries TRBV5-1 and TRBJ2-5; no firm D call. The CDR3 is 12 amino acids. Germline loops: CDR1 SGHRS, CDR2 YFSETQ. V lost 0 bases to trimming and J lost 5 bases, with 5 bases between them.

V gene TRBV2 combines with J gene TRBJ2-4; a possible D gene is TRBD1 (7 bases). Trimming removed 7 bases at V and 1 base at J, with 17 bases between. This CDR3 has 16 residues. The germline V gene encodes CDR1 SNHLY and CDR2 FYNNEI. The CDR3 DNA follows: TGTGCCAGCAATCGGGACAGCCGGGGGGCCAAAAACATTCAGTACTTC. It yields the protein CASNRDSRGAKNIQYF.

This clonotype was found many times. The chain carries TRBV10-3 and TRBJ2-7, with TRBD1 as a possible D gene (7 bases). V was cut by 0 bases and J by 2 bases, with 8 bases left in between. Germline loops: CDR1 ENHRY, CDR2 SYGVKD. The CDR3 extends over 14 amino acids. The CDR3 protein is CAISESRGAYEQYF. The CDR3 region has the DNA TGTGCCATCAGTGAGTCCAGGGGGGCCTACGAGCAGTACTTC.

This chain uses TRBV12-3 or TRBV12-4 with TRBJ2-1; TRBD2 aligns across 9 bases. Trimming at V came to 7 bases and at J to 9 bases, leaving 13 bases not matched to a gene. The CDR3 loop spans 15 amino acids. DNA for the CDR3: TGTGCCAGCACTCTGCGGGCGGGAGGGGGCAGTGAGCAGTTCTTC. Translated: CASTLRAGGGSEQFF.

The chain recombines TRBV5-1 with TRBJ1-2; D unresolved. Germline values: CDR1 SGHRS, CDR2 YFSETQ. The V end lost 1 base, the J end lost 4 bases, and 8 bases lay between the germline ends. The CDR3 runs to 13 residues. DNA of the CDR3: TGCGCCAGCAGCTTGCGACAAACCTATGGCTACACCTTC. It is translated as CASSLRQTYGYTF. The full variable domain, in which reference TRBV5-1 and TRBJ1-2 provide the parts outside the CDR3, is KAGVTQTPRYLIKTRGQQVTLSCSPISGHRSVSWYQQTPGQGLQFLFEYFSETQRNKGNFPGRFSGRQFSNSRSEMNVSTLELGDSALYLCASSLRQTYGYTFGSGTRLTVV.

In this sample, this clonotype turned up a few times. This chain uses TRBV5-1 with TRBJ2-3; D may be TRBD1 (6 bases). The CDR3 has 14 amino acids. Deletions cut 5 bases from V and 5 bases from J, with 15 bases between. CDR1 and CDR2 from the germline V gene are SGHRS and YFSETQ. Here the CDR3 DNA reads TGCGCCAGCAGGTTAGGACAGACAATAGATACGCAGTATTTT. Amino acids: CASRLGQTIDTQYF.

J is TRBJ2-1 and V is TRBV5-1; D gene unclear. Germline assignment: CDR1 SGHRS and CDR2 YFSETQ. The CDR3 sequence is 14 residues long. V dropped 0 bases and J dropped 5 bases, with 9 bases sitting between them. CDR3 nucleotides: TGCGCCAGCAGCTTGGATTCCAGGAACAATGAGCAGTTCTTC. Protein sequence: CASSLDSRNNEQFF.

The chain combines TRBV12-3 or TRBV12-4 with TRBJ2-5; D is undetermined. Trimming left V 5 bases short and J 5 bases short, with 18 bases between. The CDR3 has 15 amino acids. CDR3 DNA: TGTGCCAGCAGTCCCGGCAGTGGTATTAGGGAGACCCAGTACTTC. It is translated as CASSPGSGIRETQYF.